The 27 T cell receptor beta chains in this list originate from one sample, sequenced in a study of blood T cell repertoires in COVID-19. Profiled with immunoSEQ multiplex PCR; TCRdb holds only in-frame clones, not every one. The sample includes 360,000 or so clones, about 88% of them seen just once. Input material: PBMCs or T cells enriched from blood (not recorded which). These receptors came from a woman aged 25-40 years who had been exposed to COVID-19.

This clone was found a few times. The V and J genes are TRBV4-1 and TRBJ1-4, with D perhaps TRBD1 (6 bases). Trimming stripped 6 bases from V and 8 bases from J, with 19 bases between. The CDR3 covers 15 residues. Germline CDR1 reads MGHRA; CDR2 reads YSYEKL. The CDR3 reads CASRDPDSSGEKLFF. CDR3 nucleotides: TGCGCCAGCAGGGACCCGGACAGTTCGGGGGAAAAACTGTTTTTT.

J is TRBJ2-2 and V is TRBV12-3 or TRBV12-4; tentatively, D is TRBD1 (6 bases). Trimming pared 6 bases from V and 3 bases from J, leaving 8 bases between. The CDR3 runs 13 residues. In nucleotides, the CDR3 is TGTGCCAGCAGCCCAGGGGACACCGGGGAGCTGTTTTTT. Its translation: CASSPGDTGELFF.

J is TRBJ2-5 and V is TRBV24-1; TRBD2 is a possible D gene (6 bases). Trimming left V 5 bases short and J 4 bases short, with 25 bases between. Germline V gene sequence: CDR1 KGHDR, CDR2 SFDVKD. CDR3 length: 18 amino acids. CDR3 in amino acids: CATSGTGLLEVGGETQYF. Here the CDR3 DNA reads TGTGCCACCAGTGGGACGGGACTCCTAGAGGTTGGGGGAGAGACCCAGTACTTC.

DNA for the CDR3: TGCAGCGTCGACAGGCAAGACACAGATACGCAGTATTTT. Encoded protein: CSVDRQDTDTQYF. The chain couples TRBV29-1 to TRBJ2-3, with a weak D call TRBD1 (6 bases). Germline values: CDR1 SQVTM, CDR2 ANQGSEA. This CDR3 region has 13 residues. Trimming cost V 6 bases and J 2 bases, with 12 bases left between them.

A few counts support this clone. The gene calls are TRBV10-3 and TRBJ2-7, with D possibly TRBD2 on 6 matching bases. V lost 0 bases and J 2 bases, leaving 11 bases between the germline ends. Germline CDR1 is ENHRY and CDR2 is SYGVKD. The CDR3 is 15 amino acids. The CDR3 DNA reads TGTGCCATCAGTGAGTCGGGGGGACCTACCTACGAGCAGTACTTC. Encoded protein: CAISESGGPTYEQYF.

The chain has TRBV7-9 and TRBJ1-2; maybe TRBD1 (6 bases). Germline assignment: CDR1 SEHNR and CDR2 FQNEAQ (reference sequence). V lost 5 bases and J lost 4, with 11 bases in between. CDR3 length equals 13 residues. The CDR3 coding sequence is TGTGCCAGCAGCCTGACAGGAATCTATGGCTACACCTTC. Translation gives CASSLTGIYGYTF.

This chain joins TRBV6-6 and TRBJ2-6; 7 nucleotides line up with TRBD1. Germline V CDR1 and CDR2: MNHNY, SVGAGI (reference sequence). V lost 6 bases, J lost 2 bases, and 7 bases stayed unmatched. The CDR3 consists of 16 residues. DNA of the CDR3: TGTGCCAGCAGGCGGACGACAGGGCCTGGGGCCAACGTCCTGACTTTC. Amino acids: CASRRTTGPGANVLTF.

This clone has a handful of counts. The chain joins TRBV5-1 to TRBJ2-7; the match to TRBD1 covers 9 bases. The CDR3 is made up of 18 amino acids. The V and J ends lost 2 bases and 2 bases, in that order; junction bases with no gene match: 14. The germline gives CDR1 SGHRS, CDR2 YFSETQ. CDR3 in DNA: TGCGCCAGCAGCTTATCGGGACAGGGCCTTAACCAGGCCTACGAGCAGTACTTC. Amino acids: CASSLSGQGLNQAYEQYF.

The chain combines TRBV6-5 with TRBJ1-1, with 10 bases aligning to TRBD1. The germline V gene has CDR1 MNHEY and CDR2 SVGAGI. The CDR3 has 14 residues. The V gene end was trimmed by 7 bases and the J gene end by 6 bases; junction bases not matched to a gene: 8. Here the CDR3 DNA reads TGTGCCAGCACCCCTGGACAGGGGGGAGCTGAAGCTTTCTTT. It encodes CASTPGQGGAEAFF.

The chain uses TRBV5-1 and TRBJ1-5, with D tentatively TRBD1 (6 bases). The V gene's germline CDR1 is SGHRS and CDR2 YFSETQ. Trimming shortened V by 2 bases and J by 4 bases, and 10 bases separated the two germline ends. The CDR3 has 14 amino acids. CDR3 region: CASSLQGRNQPQHF. The DNA of the CDR3 is TGCGCCAGCAGCTTACAGGGTAGGAATCAGCCCCAGCATTTT.

The chain employs TRBV7-8 and TRBJ2-7; D unclear. Germline V gene lookup returns CDR1 SGHVS and CDR2 FQNEAQ. The CDR3 contains 15 residues. V was pared by 5 bases and J by 2 bases, with 16 bases between. As DNA, the CDR3 is TGTGCCAGCAGCCCGGTACGAGGCAACCCCTACGAGCAGTACTTC. This encodes CASSPVRGNPYEQYF. The whole variable domain, filled in from reference TRBV7-8 and TRBJ2-7, reads GAGVSQSPRYKVAKRGQDVALRCDPISGHVSLFWYQQALGQGPEFLTYFQNEAQLDKSGLPSDRFFAERPEGSVSTLKIQRTQQEDSAVYLCASSPVRGNPYEQYFGPGTRLTVT.

CDR3 sequence reads: CASSLSQTNTGELFF. Here the CDR3 DNA reads TGTGCCAGCAGCTTATCCCAGACGAACACCGGGGAGCTGTTTTTT. The V call is TRBV7-7, the J call TRBJ2-2, with D hard to call. Trimming stripped 2 bases from V and 0 bases from J, with 7 bases between. Germline assignment: CDR1 SSHAT and CDR2 FNYEAQ (reference sequence). The CDR3 loop spans 15 amino acids.

J is TRBJ1-1 and V is TRBV9; 8 nucleotides line up with TRBD1. Germline assignment: CDR1 SGDLS and CDR2 YYNGEE. V lost 2 bases, J lost 0 bases, and 6 bases stayed unmatched. The CDR3 spans 16 residues. CDR3 amino acids: CASSVGQVTMNTEAFF. The CDR3 DNA is TGTGCCAGCAGCGTGGGACAGGTCACCATGAACACTGAAGCTTTCTTT. The full variable domain, in which reference TRBV9 and TRBJ1-1 provide the parts outside the CDR3, is DSGVTQTPKHLITATGQRVTLRCSPRSGDLSVYWYQQSLDQGLQFLIQYYNGEERAKGNILERFSAQQFPDLHSELNLSSLELGDSALYFCASSVGQVTMNTEAFFGQGTRLTVV.

Written as DNA, the CDR3 is TGTGCCAGCAGTGAATTAGGGGACAGAAGATACGAGCAGTACTTC. This translates into CASSELGDRRYEQYF. The chain carries TRBV6-1 and TRBJ2-7; 7 positions match TRBD1. The CDR3 contains 15 residues. V lost 2 bases, J lost 4 bases, and 8 bases stayed unmatched. Germline V gene lookup returns CDR1 MNHNS and CDR2 SASEGT.

The rearrangement links TRBV12-1 to TRBJ1-5. TRBV12-1 is annotated as a pseudogene. There are 14 residues in the CDR3. The DNA for the CDR3 is TGTGCCAGCAGCTTAAGAGGGAACAATCAGCCCCAGCATTTT. Translated: CASSLRGNNQPQHF.

The V and J genes are TRBV9 and TRBJ2-1; D gene uncertain. V was shortened by 1 base and J by 3 bases, with 20 bases between the two germline ends. CDR3 length: 18 residues. Germline loops: CDR1 SGDLS, CDR2 YYNGEE. The CDR3 protein is CASSVTTGNPLLYNEQFF. The CDR3 DNA is TGTGCCAGCAGCGTAACTACGGGTAACCCCCTACTCTACAATGAGCAGTTCTTC.

The chain uses TRBV10-3 and TRBJ1-5, with 7 bases fitting TRBD1. The J segment lost 0 bases and the V segment lost 0 bases, leaving 5 bases of the junction unmatched. CDR1 is ENHRY, CDR2 SYGVKD, per germline. CDR3 length: 17 amino acids. CDR3 DNA sequence: TGTGCCATCAGTGAGTCTTCCGGACAGGTTAGCAATCAGCCCCAGCATTTT. This sequence encodes CAISESSGQVSNQPQHF.

The chain links TRBV9 to TRBJ1-4; 7 bases are shared with TRBD1. The germline CDR1 and CDR2 sequences are SGDLS and YYNGEE. The CDR3 has 16 amino acids. The V and J ends lost 4 bases and 5 bases, in that order; junction bases with no gene match: 11. CDR3 DNA: TGTGCCAGCAGCCCCAGACCGGGACAGCTAAATGAAAAACTGTTTTTT. Amino acids: CASSPRPGQLNEKLFF.

As regards this clone: At one end, the junction sequence differs from germline, possibly due to a read error. V is TRBV3-1 (or the pseudogene TRBV3-2) and J is TRBJ2-1; no reliable D call. The CDR3 covers 13 residues. Germline values: CDR1 LGHDT, CDR2 YNNKEL (reference sequence). CDR3 loop: CASSQTSYSEQFF. As DNA, the CDR3 is TGTGCCAGCAGCCAGACATCGTACAGTGAGCAGTTCTTC.

This chain links TRBV6-2 or TRBV6-3 with TRBJ1-1; possibly TRBD1 for D (5 bases). Germline V CDR1 and CDR2: MNHEY, SVGEGT. The CDR3 is 14 residues long. The V and J ends lost 2 bases and 5 bases respectively, with 12 bases between them. As DNA, the CDR3 is TGTGCCAGCAGTTACCCGACCCGGGGGACTGAAGCTTTCTTT. Translation: CASSYPTRGTEAFF.

This chain links TRBV19 with TRBJ1-5, with 9 bases aligning to TRBD1. Per the germline V gene, CDR1 is LNHDA and CDR2 is SQIVND (reference sequence). CDR3 length equals 16 residues. With 6 bases clipped from V and 3 bases from J, the junction kept 9 bases outside the gene matches. Written as DNA, the CDR3 is TGTGCCAGTAGCCTCCCGGGACAGGGCTTCAATCAGCCCCAGCATTTT. Translated: CASSLPGQGFNQPQHF.

The chain carries TRBV11-2 and TRBJ2-3, with 7 bases aligning to TRBD2. This CDR3 is built from 15 residues. Germline CDR1 and CDR2: SGHAT and FQNNGV. With 5 bases clipped from V and 4 bases from J, the junction kept 9 bases outside the gene matches. This chain's CDR3 is CASSHLADYSDTQYF. Written as DNA, the CDR3 is TGTGCCAGCAGCCACCTAGCGGATTATTCAGATACGCAGTATTTT.

The rearrangement uses TRBV24-1 and TRBJ1-1; unclear D gene. Germline-derived CDR1 and CDR2 are KGHDR and SFDVKD. V gave up 3 bases and J gave up 8 bases, with 18 bases separating them. The CDR3 runs 15 residues. The CDR3, as DNA: TGTGCCACCAGTGATAACCGGGTCCCCACGGGGGAAGCTTTCTTT. Protein product: CATSDNRVPTGEAFF.

The rearrangement joins TRBV29-1 to TRBJ2-1; a possible D gene is TRBD1 (6 bases). The CDR3 is made up of 16 amino acids. The germline gives CDR1 SQVTM, CDR2 ANQGSEA. Deletions cut 0 bases from V and 7 bases from J, with 19 bases between. The CDR3 DNA is TGCAGCGTTGAAGACTTGGGAGCGCCGAGGGGGAATGAGCAGTTCTTC. This codes for CSVEDLGAPRGNEQFF.

The chain carries TRBV2 and TRBJ2-7; possibly TRBD1 for D (6 bases). Germline values: CDR1 SNHLY, CDR2 FYNNEI. Trimming shortened V by 6 bases and J by 7 bases, and 19 bases separated the two germline ends. This CDR3 spans 14 amino acids. DNA of the CDR3: TGTGCCAGCAGCCTGGGACAAGGTATTGGGGAGCAGTACTTC. This codes for CASSLGQGIGEQYF.

This sequence joins TRBV10-2 and TRBJ2-7; 8 bases align to TRBD2. CDR1 is WSHSY, CDR2 SAAADI, per germline. CDR3 length equals 14 residues. Trimming at V came to 3 bases and at J to 2 bases, leaving 3 bases not matched to a gene. The CDR3 sequence is CASSDLAGPYEQYF. In DNA form, the CDR3 reads TGCGCCAGCAGTGACTTAGCGGGGCCCTACGAGCAGTACTTC.

The chain links TRBV9 to TRBJ2-7; D possibly corresponds to TRBD1 (6 bases). The V gene's germline CDR1 is SGDLS and CDR2 YYNGEE. The CDR3 length is 14 residues. V lost 4 bases, J lost 2 bases, and 13 bases lay in between. The CDR3 spells CASSPLDRPYEQYF. As DNA, the CDR3 is TGTGCCAGCAGCCCTCTGGACAGACCCTACGAGCAGTACTTC.